Shown below are 12 T cell receptor beta chains from a single sample sequenced in a study of breast tumors, draining lymph nodes, adjacent tissues. Samples came from axillary lymph nodes draining the breast cancer. TCRdb analysed the multiplex PCR reads with MiXCR anew, one entry per CDR3 protein. Seen here are approximately 150,000 distinct CDR3 sequences, approximately 29% observed once, and the top ten hold 2.3%. The sample comprised axillary lymph node tissue. Every receptor here comes from a female donor with breast cancer. Some clones in this sample may be carry-over from other donors' samples.

This clonotype was seen at least ten times. The V gene is TRBV2, the J gene TRBJ1-5, with unresolved D. This CDR3 comprises 14 residues. The V end lost 2 bases, the J end lost 0 bases, and 5 bases lay between the germline ends. CDR1 and CDR2 (germline): SNHLY, FYNNEI. As DNA, the CDR3 is TGTGCCAGCAGTGAAAGGGTTAGCAATCAGCCCCAGCATTTT. Translated, it gives CASSERVSNQPQHF.

The chain has TRBV2 and TRBJ2-7; D unclear. The length of the CDR3 is 13 residues. Germline values: CDR1 SNHLY, CDR2 FYNNEI. The ends were cut back, 6 bases at V and 2 bases at J, with 11 bases in the middle. Here the CDR3 reads CASRKPGTYEQYF. Here the CDR3 DNA reads TGTGCCAGCAGGAAACCAGGAACCTACGAGCAGTACTTC.

This clonotype was recorded at least ten times. V gene TRBV5-1 combines with J gene TRBJ1-6, with 10 bases aligning to TRBD1. The ends lost 3 bases at V and 8 bases at J; junction bases unmatched: 2. CDR3 length: 14 residues. Germline lookup yields CDR1 SGHRS and CDR2 YFSETQ. The CDR3 nucleotides read TGCGCCAGCAGCTCCGGACAGGGGGATTCACCCCTCCACTTT. Protein sequence: CASSSGQGDSPLHF.

This clonotype was counted many times. This chain uses TRBV4-1 with TRBJ1-4; D remains unclear. The length of the CDR3 is 15 residues. Trimming stripped 0 bases from V and 0 bases from J, with 5 bases between. Per the germline V gene, CDR1 is MGHRA and CDR2 is YSYEKL. The CDR3 coding sequence is TGCGCCAGCAGCCAAGAGGTGACAACTAATGAAAAACTGTTTTTT. The encoded protein is CASSQEVTTNEKLFF.

This clonotype was counted many times. The chain links TRBV29-1 to TRBJ1-2, with D tentatively TRBD1 (6 bases). Germline loops: CDR1 SQVTM, CDR2 ANQGSEA. Trimming left V 7 bases short and J 8 bases short, with 20 bases between. The CDR3 contains 13 residues. CDR3 sequence: CSAGPTGKKGYTF. CDR3 in DNA: TGCAGCGCCGGCCCCACAGGGAAGAAAGGCTACACCTTC.

With respect to this clonotype: A much larger clone differs by one base, so this may be a read error. The chain has TRBV18 and TRBJ1-2; D is possibly TRBD1 (5 bases). The CDR3 has 13 amino acids. Trimming stripped 5 bases from V and 2 bases from J, with 9 bases between. Germline V gene sequence: CDR1 KGHSH, CDR2 LQKENI. CDR3 amino acids: CASSKGHNYGYTF. In nucleotides, the CDR3 is TGTGCCAGCTCAAAAGGACACAACTATGGCTACACCTTC.

In this sample, this clonotype turned up many times. This chain connects TRBV10-2 to TRBJ2-1; 10 bases align to TRBD1. This CDR3 spans 14 amino acids. With V trimmed by 6 bases and J by 5 bases, 4 bases remained unmatched. The germline V gene has CDR1 WSHSY and CDR2 SAAADI. Here the CDR3 DNA reads TGCGCCAGCAGGGGGGGACAGGGGAACAATGAGCAGTTCTTC. Translation: CASRGGQGNNEQFF.

This clonotype was counted ten times or more. A junction boundary mismatches the germline segment, possibly from a read error. This chain connects TRBV9 to TRBJ1-2; possibly TRBD1 for D (6 bases). The germline V gene encodes CDR1 SGDLS and CDR2 YYNGEE. This CDR3 is 15 amino acids long. This CDR3 reads CASSTQRGGNYGSTF. The DNA for the CDR3 is TGTGCCAGCAGCACACAGAGGGGGGGGAACTATGGCTCCACCTTC.

This clonotype was counted at least ten times. The chain combines TRBV28 with TRBJ1-5; no clear D. V was shortened by 8 bases and J by 3 bases, with 8 bases between the two germline ends. The CDR3 extends over 12 amino acids. Looked up from germline, CDR1 is MDHEN and CDR2 is SYDVKM. CDR3 DNA sequence: TGTGCCAGCGTACAGAACAATCAGCCCCAGCATTTT. It codes for CASVQNNQPQHF.

The sample holds many counts of this clonotype. The genes are TRBV4-1 and TRBJ2-5, with D hard to call. The CDR3 has 14 amino acids. The V gene lost 0 bases and the J gene lost 5 bases, with 10 bases spanning the gap. Germline V gene sequence: CDR1 MGHRA, CDR2 YSYEKL. Written as DNA, the CDR3 is TGCGCCAGCAGCCAAGATCTGCCGAGGGAGACCCAGTACTTC. Translation gives CASSQDLPRETQYF.

This clonotype was seen once. This rearrangement joins TRBV29-1 to TRBJ2-5, with TRBD1 matching 8 bases. The germline gives CDR1 SQVTM, CDR2 ANQGSEA. V lost 8 bases and J lost 5; bases outside the gene matches: 10. CDR3 length equals 13 residues. CDR3 loop: CSLGQGWGETQYF. The CDR3 DNA sequence: TGCAGCCTCGGACAGGGTTGGGGGGAGACCCAGTACTTC.

This clonotype was recorded a few times. This sequence joins TRBV5-8 and TRBJ1-1; 9 positions match TRBD1. J lost 0 bases, V lost 4 bases, and 7 bases had no gene match. The CDR3 has 16 amino acids. Looked up from germline, CDR1 is SGHTS and CDR2 is YDEGEE. This CDR3 is CASSGTGLVVNTEAFF. CDR3 nucleotides: TGTGCCAGCAGCGGGACAGGGCTGGTCGTGAACACTGAAGCTTTCTTT.